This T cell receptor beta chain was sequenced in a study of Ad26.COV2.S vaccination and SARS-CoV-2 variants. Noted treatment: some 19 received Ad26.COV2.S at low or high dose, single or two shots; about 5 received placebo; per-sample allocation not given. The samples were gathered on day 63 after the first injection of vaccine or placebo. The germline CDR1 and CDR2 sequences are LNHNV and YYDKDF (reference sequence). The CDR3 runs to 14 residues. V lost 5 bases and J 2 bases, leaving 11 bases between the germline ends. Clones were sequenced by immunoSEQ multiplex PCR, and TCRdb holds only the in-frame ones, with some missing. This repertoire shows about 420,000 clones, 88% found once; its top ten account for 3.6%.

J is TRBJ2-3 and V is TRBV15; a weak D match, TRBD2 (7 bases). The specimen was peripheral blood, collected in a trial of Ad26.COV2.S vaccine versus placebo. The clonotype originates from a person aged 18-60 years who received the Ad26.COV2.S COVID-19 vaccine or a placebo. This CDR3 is CATSGGAPTDTQYF. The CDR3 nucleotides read TGTGCCACCAGCGGGGGGGCCCCCACAGATACGCAGTATTTT.